This T cell receptor beta chain was sequenced for a study of shared clonotypes between healthy human individuals. The study's findings and limits: Lower generation probabilities were found for non-shared clonotypes than for those shared by all four donors.

On this clone itself: Its antigen remains unidentified.

With 0 bases removed from V and 3 bases from J, the gap between germline ends came to 7 bases. CDR3 length: 14 residues. The germline V gene encodes CDR1 SGHRS and CDR2 YFSETQ. The table came from immunoSEQ multiplex PCR; TCRdb's copy has only in-frame clones and leaves some out. The repertoire holds some 2.1 million clones, 95% seen once, with more than 0.1% in the top ten. Sequencing was done on a sample of naive CD4+ T cells sorted from blood. Subset reported: CD45RA+ positively selected. The clonotype originates from a man younger than 30 in good health. The genes are TRBV5-1 and TRBJ1-3, with unresolved D. CDR3 bases: TGCGCCAGCAGCTTGGTGGGCCTTGGAAACACCATATATTTT. Its translation: CASSLVGLGNTIYF. The full variable domain, completed using reference TRBV5-1 and TRBJ1-3, is KAGVTQTPRYLIKTRGQQVTLSCSPISGHRSVSWYQQTPGQGLQFLFEYFSETQRNKGNFPGRFSGRQFSNSRSEMNVSTLELGDSALYLCASSLVGLGNTIYFGEGSWLTVV.